This T cell receptor (beta chain) comes out of a study of CD8+CD57+ T cells in acquired aplastic anemia. Study context: The study obtained an average of about 3.1 ug of DNA from sorted CD4+ and CD8+ cells. Study observations and caveats: Patient and control CD8+ Simpson's diversity was not significantly different.

Regarding this clonotype: Its antigen is still unknown.

The study profiled TCR beta VDJ and CDR3 using genomic DNA as template. From the reads, TCRdb called clonotypes with MiXCR, one entry per CDR3 protein. Of 400,000 to 600,000 distinct CDR3 sequences detected, about a third appear once; the ten largest clones hold 0.8% to 0.85%. This CDR3 has 17 residues. CDR1 SGHRS and CDR2 YFSETQ come from the germline V gene. The V gene lost 5 bases and the J gene lost 1 base, with 21 bases spanning the gap. CD8+CD57+ cell expansion had been shown by flow cytometry in patients chosen for sequencing. The J gene is TRBJ1-1, the V gene TRBV5-1; D is ambiguous. The receptor was isolated from a human donor with aplastic anemia. Sequenced material: sorted CD4+, CD8+, or CD8+CD57+ T cells (not recorded which) from PBMCs. The CDR3 bases are TGCGCCAGCAGTAAAAGTCTCGGACGAGGAGCGAACACTGAAGCTTTCTTT. Encoded protein: CASSKSLGRGANTEAFF.